This T cell receptor (beta chain) is drawn from a study of cytomegalovirus exposure and HLA in healthy donors. CDR3 length: 15 residues. Germline CDR1 and CDR2: SGHTA and FQGTGA. Germline trimming cut 6 bases from V and 4 bases from J; bases unmatched to any gene: 5. Assay: immunoSEQ multiplex PCR; the TCRdb copy retains only in-frame clones and omits some. The sample includes about 74,000 clones, 85% to 95% of them seen just once. The sequence was collected from a man between 18 and 29 years old in good health and CMV-seropositive. The gene calls are TRBV7-3 and TRBJ2-2; 10 positions match TRBD1. The sequencing sample was made of PBMCs. As DNA, the CDR3 is TGTGCCAGCAGTCCGACAGGGGGCTCCACCGGGGAGCTGTTTTTT. It encodes CASSPTGGSTGELFF. The complete variable domain, with remaining parts taken from reference TRBV7-3 and TRBJ2-2, reads GAGVSQTPSNKVTEKGKYVELRCDPISGHTALYWYRQSLGQGPEFLIYFQGTGAADDSGLPNDRFFAVRPEGSVSTLKIQRTERGDSAVYLCASSPTGGSTGELFFGEGSRLTVL.